The clone carrying this T cell receptor (beta chain) was recorded only once. The PCR was carried out with 60 Vbeta primers and 13 Jbeta primers. TCRdb's table, derived via immunoSEQ multiplex PCR, lists solely in-frame clones and lacks some. Of approximately 160,000 clones listed, around 80% were seen once; the top ten hold 1%. This specimen comes from a study of cytomegalovirus exposure and HLA in healthy donors. The CDR3 contains 15 residues. V shed 4 bases and J shed 5 bases, with 17 bases lying between them. The V gene's germline CDR1 is SGDLS and CDR2 YYNGEE. The rearrangement joins TRBV9 to TRBJ2-3, with D tentatively TRBD2 (6 bases). The TCR originated in a woman aged 45-65 years in good health and CMV-seropositive. The material sequenced was PBMCs. The CDR3 DNA reads TGTGCCAGCAGCCCGCTCGGAGGCGGGGTAGATACGCAGTATTTT. This sequence encodes CASSPLGGGVDTQYF. The variable domain in full, with the rest retrieved from reference TRBV9 and TRBJ2-3, is DSGVTQTPKHLITATGQRVTLRCSPRSGDLSVYWYQQSLDQGLQFLIQYYNGEERAKGNILERFSAQQFPDLHSELNLSSLELGDSALYFCASSPLGGGVDTQYFGPGTRLTVL.